This TCR beta chain comes out of a study of T cells in Graves' hyperthyroidism and ophthalmopathy. This clonotype was counted a few times. From RNA transcripts, TCR beta CDR3 regions were amplified. First-round RT-PCR with HTBI primers amplified the TCR CDR3 region. TCRdb itself ran the multiplex PCR reads through MiXCR, one entry per CDR3 protein. Among a few hundred thousand distinct CDR3 sequences listed, around 16% were seen once. Trimming stripped 6 bases from V and 0 bases from J, with 15 bases between. Germline-derived CDR1 and CDR2 are DFQATT and SNEGSKA (reference sequence). CDR3 size: 15 residues.

The sequencing input was blood. V gene TRBV20-1 combines with J gene TRBJ2-4, with D hard to call. The TCR sequence derives from a woman younger than 45 with Graves' hyperthyroidism. The CDR3 region has the DNA TGCAGTGCCTGGAAGGCGTCCCTAGCCAAAAACATTCAGTACTTC. Protein: CSAWKASLAKNIQYF.